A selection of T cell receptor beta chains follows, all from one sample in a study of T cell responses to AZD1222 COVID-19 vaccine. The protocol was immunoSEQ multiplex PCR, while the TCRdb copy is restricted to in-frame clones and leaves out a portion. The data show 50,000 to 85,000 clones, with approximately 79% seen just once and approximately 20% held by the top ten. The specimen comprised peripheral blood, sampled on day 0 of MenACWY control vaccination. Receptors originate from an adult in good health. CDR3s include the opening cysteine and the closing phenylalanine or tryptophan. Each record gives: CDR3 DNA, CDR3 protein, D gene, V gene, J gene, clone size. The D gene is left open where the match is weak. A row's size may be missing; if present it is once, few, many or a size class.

cdr3_nt: TGTGCCAGTAGTGAGGGTAAGGACCAGCCCCAGCATTTT
cdr3_aa: CASSEGKDQPQHF
d_call: NA
v_call: TRBV19
j_call: TRBJ1-5
clone_size: NA

cdr3_nt: TGTGCCAGCAGTTTATCTGGGGGGCTAAATTCACCCCTCCACTTT
cdr3_aa: CASSLSGGLNSPLHF
d_call: NA
v_call: TRBV27
j_call: TRBJ1-6
clone_size: NA

cdr3_nt: TGCGCCAGCAGCTTGGAGGCGGACACTGAAGCTTTCTTT
cdr3_aa: CASSLEADTEAFF
d_call: NA
v_call: TRBV5-1
j_call: TRBJ1-1
clone_size: NA

cdr3_nt: TGTGCCAGCAGCTTAAGTGGCACAGTGAGTGAAAAACTGTTTTTT
cdr3_aa: CASSLSGTVSEKLFF
d_call: NA
v_call: TRBV11-2
j_call: TRBJ1-4
clone_size: NA

cdr3_nt: TGTGCCTGGAGTGCCAGACTAGCGGGGGCAGAGACCCAGTACTTC
cdr3_aa: CAWSARLAGAETQYF
d_call: TRBD2
v_call: TRBV30
j_call: TRBJ2-5
clone_size: NA

cdr3_nt: TGTGCCAGCAGTTACTCGAGAAATCAGCCCCAGCATTTT
cdr3_aa: CASSYSRNQPQHF
d_call: NA
v_call: TRBV6-5
j_call: TRBJ1-5
clone_size: NA

cdr3_nt: TGTGCCAGCAGCCTAGACAGGAACAATGAGCAGTTCTTC
cdr3_aa: CASSLDRNNEQFF
d_call: NA
v_call: TRBV2
j_call: TRBJ2-1
clone_size: NA

cdr3_nt: TGTGCCAGCACCCAAAGGAACGAGCAGTACTTC
cdr3_aa: CASTQRNEQYF
d_call: NA
v_call: TRBV28
j_call: TRBJ2-7
clone_size: NA

cdr3_nt: TGTGCCAGCAGCTACTCTCGGGCCCCCAATGAGCAGTTCTTC
cdr3_aa: CASSYSRAPNEQFF
d_call: NA
v_call: TRBV5-6
j_call: TRBJ2-1
clone_size: NA

cdr3_nt: TGTGCCAGCAGTGAGCACGGGACAGCTAATGAAAAACTGTTTTTT
cdr3_aa: CASSEHGTANEKLFF
d_call: TRBD1
v_call: TRBV6-1
j_call: TRBJ1-4
clone_size: NA

cdr3_nt: TGTGCCAGCAGCTTAGGTGGTAGCGGGGGTACTTCCTACGAGCAGTACTTC
cdr3_aa: CASSLGGSGGTSYEQYF
d_call: TRBD2
v_call: TRBV11-2
j_call: TRBJ2-7
clone_size: NA

cdr3_nt: TGTGCCAGCAGGGGGCCGACATCTGGAAACACCATATATTTT
cdr3_aa: CASRGPTSGNTIYF
d_call: NA
v_call: TRBV7-9
j_call: TRBJ1-3
clone_size: NA

cdr3_nt: TGCGCCAGCAGGGGTAGATCCGGGAGTACAGATACGCAGTATTTT
cdr3_aa: CASRGRSGSTDTQYF
d_call: NA
v_call: TRBV5-1
j_call: TRBJ2-3
clone_size: NA

cdr3_nt: TGTGCCAGTAGTTTGTTGGTGAACACTGAAGCTTTCTTT
cdr3_aa: CASSLLVNTEAFF
d_call: NA
v_call: TRBV19
j_call: TRBJ1-1
clone_size: NA

cdr3_nt: TGTGCCTGGAGTGGATCCCGGGGGCGTCGGTCACCCCTCCACTTT
cdr3_aa: CAWSGSRGRRSPLHF
d_call: NA
v_call: TRBV30
j_call: TRBJ1-6
clone_size: once

cdr3_nt: TGTGCCAGTAGTATTGGGGGGGGACCGAACACTGAAGCTTTCTTT
cdr3_aa: CASSIGGGPNTEAFF
d_call: NA
v_call: TRBV19
j_call: TRBJ1-1
clone_size: NA

cdr3_nt: TGTGCCAGCAGCTCCGGGGCGGAAGGGGAGCTGTTTTTT
cdr3_aa: CASSSGAEGELFF
d_call: NA
v_call: TRBV5-8
j_call: TRBJ2-2
clone_size: few

cdr3_nt: TGTGCCAGCACGAATTTCGCTGGGGCCAACGTCCTGACTTTC
cdr3_aa: CASTNFAGANVLTF
d_call: NA
v_call: TRBV28
j_call: TRBJ2-6
clone_size: NA

cdr3_nt: TGTGCCAGCAGCTTGAGACAGGGAGGATCACCCCTCCACTTT
cdr3_aa: CASSLRQGGSPLHF
d_call: TRBD1
v_call: TRBV13
j_call: TRBJ1-6
clone_size: NA

cdr3_nt: TGCAGCGTTGAGGCCCCCGATCGGGACAATGAGCAGTTCTTC
cdr3_aa: CSVEAPDRDNEQFF
d_call: NA
v_call: TRBV29-1
j_call: TRBJ2-1
clone_size: NA

cdr3_nt: TGTGCCAGCAGAAAATTAGCGGGACGGAATGAGCAGTTCTTC
cdr3_aa: CASRKLAGRNEQFF
d_call: TRBD2
v_call: TRBV6-5
j_call: TRBJ2-1
clone_size: NA

cdr3_nt: TGTGCCAGCAGCTCCCTAGATAACTATGGCTACACCTTC
cdr3_aa: CASSSLDNYGYTF
d_call: NA
v_call: TRBV7-9
j_call: TRBJ1-2
clone_size: medium-sized

cdr3_nt: TGTGCCAGCTCAGGACGGGACAGGGGGCGGAGGTACACTGAAGCTTTCTTT
cdr3_aa: CASSGRDRGRRYTEAFF
d_call: TRBD1
v_call: TRBV18
j_call: TRBJ1-1
clone_size: once

cdr3_nt: TGTGCCAGCAGCTCCGGGCCAAATTCACCCCTCCACTTT
cdr3_aa: CASSSGPNSPLHF
d_call: NA
v_call: TRBV9
j_call: TRBJ1-6
clone_size: NA

cdr3_nt: TGTGCCAGCAGTGGACAGGGAGGGGCAGCCTATGGCTACACCTTC
cdr3_aa: CASSGQGGAAYGYTF
d_call: TRBD1
v_call: TRBV9
j_call: TRBJ1-2
clone_size: NA

cdr3_nt: TGTGCCTGGAGTGTACAACATACCGGCTCTGGAAACACCATATATTTT
cdr3_aa: CAWSVQHTGSGNTIYF
d_call: NA
v_call: TRBV30
j_call: TRBJ1-3
clone_size: NA

cdr3_nt: TGTGCCAGCAGCGTAGGAGGGACCGGAAACACCATATATTTT
cdr3_aa: CASSVGGTGNTIYF
d_call: NA
v_call: TRBV9
j_call: TRBJ1-3
clone_size: NA

cdr3_nt: TGTGCGTCCCGGGGGGGGCGCAACTATGGCTACACCTTC
cdr3_aa: CASRGGRNYGYTF
d_call: NA
v_call: TRBV19
j_call: TRBJ1-2
clone_size: NA

cdr3_nt: TGTGCCAGTACCCGGGGGCAGGGTGGAACTGAAGCTTTCTTT
cdr3_aa: CASTRGQGGTEAFF
d_call: NA
v_call: TRBV19
j_call: TRBJ1-1
clone_size: few

cdr3_nt: TGTGCCAGCAGCCAAGGTGTAGGGATCGGCTACACCTTC
cdr3_aa: CASSQGVGIGYTF
d_call: NA
v_call: TRBV3-1/TRBV3-2
j_call: TRBJ1-2
clone_size: NA

cdr3_nt: TGTGCCAGCAGGGCGACAGGGGGCTCTGAAAAACTGTTTTTT
cdr3_aa: CASRATGGSEKLFF
d_call: TRBD1
v_call: TRBV7-2
j_call: TRBJ1-4
clone_size: NA

cdr3_nt: TGTGCCAGCAGTTCTTATAAGGGGGCCTCTGAAAAACTGTTTTTT
cdr3_aa: CASSSYKGASEKLFF
d_call: TRBD1
v_call: TRBV28
j_call: TRBJ1-4
clone_size: NA